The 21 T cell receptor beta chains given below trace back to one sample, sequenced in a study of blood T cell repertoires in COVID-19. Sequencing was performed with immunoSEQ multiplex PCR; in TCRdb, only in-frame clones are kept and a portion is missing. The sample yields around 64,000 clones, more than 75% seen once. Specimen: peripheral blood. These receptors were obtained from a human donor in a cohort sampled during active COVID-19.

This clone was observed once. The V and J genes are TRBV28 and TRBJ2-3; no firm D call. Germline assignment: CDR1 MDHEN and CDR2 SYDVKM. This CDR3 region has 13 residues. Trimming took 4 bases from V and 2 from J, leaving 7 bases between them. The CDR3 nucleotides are TGTGCCAGCAGTTCAACATTCACAGATACGCAGTATTTT. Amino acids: CASSSTFTDTQYF.

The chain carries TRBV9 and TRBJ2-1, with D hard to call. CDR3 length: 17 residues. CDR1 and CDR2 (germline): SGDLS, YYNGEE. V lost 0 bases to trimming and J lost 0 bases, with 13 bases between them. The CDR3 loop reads CASSVEPSRSSYNEQFF. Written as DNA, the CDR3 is TGTGCCAGCAGCGTAGAGCCTTCGCGGAGCTCCTACAATGAGCAGTTCTTC.

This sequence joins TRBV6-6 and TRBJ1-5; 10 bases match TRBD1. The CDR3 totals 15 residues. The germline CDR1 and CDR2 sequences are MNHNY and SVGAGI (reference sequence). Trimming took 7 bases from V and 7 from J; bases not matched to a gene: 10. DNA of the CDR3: TGTGCCAGCAAAGGGGACAGGGGCGTTTGGCAGCCCCAGCATTTT. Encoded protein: CASKGDRGVWQPQHF.

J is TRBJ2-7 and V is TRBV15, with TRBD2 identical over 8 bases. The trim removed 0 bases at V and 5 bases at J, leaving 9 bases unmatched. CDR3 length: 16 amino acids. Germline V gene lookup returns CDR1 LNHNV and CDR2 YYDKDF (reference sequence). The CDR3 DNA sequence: TGTGCCACCAGCAGAGATCATCGAGCGGGAGTCAACGAGCAGTACTTC. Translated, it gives CATSRDHRAGVNEQYF.

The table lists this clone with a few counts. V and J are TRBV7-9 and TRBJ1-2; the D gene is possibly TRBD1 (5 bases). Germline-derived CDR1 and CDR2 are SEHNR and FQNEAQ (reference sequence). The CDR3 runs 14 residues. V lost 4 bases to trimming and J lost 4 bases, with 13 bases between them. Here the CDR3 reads CASSSGGAGYGYTF. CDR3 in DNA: TGTGCCAGCAGCTCAGGCGGGGCAGGCTATGGCTACACCTTC.

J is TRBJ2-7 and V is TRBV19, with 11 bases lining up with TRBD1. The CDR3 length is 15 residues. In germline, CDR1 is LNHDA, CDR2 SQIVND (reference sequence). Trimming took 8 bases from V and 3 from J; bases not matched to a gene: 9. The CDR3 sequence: CASQPGTGGFYEQYF. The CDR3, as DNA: TGTGCCAGTCAACCCGGGACAGGGGGTTTCTACGAGCAGTACTTC.

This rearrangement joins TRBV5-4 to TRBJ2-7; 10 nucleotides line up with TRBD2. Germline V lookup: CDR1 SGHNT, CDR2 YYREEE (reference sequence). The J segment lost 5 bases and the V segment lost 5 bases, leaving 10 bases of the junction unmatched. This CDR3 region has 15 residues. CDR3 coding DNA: TGTGCCAGCAGTTTTGGGCTAGCGGGAGCTGACGAGCAGTACTTC. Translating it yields CASSFGLAGADEQYF. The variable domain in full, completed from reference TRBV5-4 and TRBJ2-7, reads ETGVTQSPTHLIKTRGQQVTLRCSSQSGHNTVSWYQQALGQGPQFIFQYYREEENGRGNFPPRFSGLQFPNYSSELNVNALELDDSALYLCASSFGLAGADEQYFGPGTRLTVT.

CDR3 nucleotides: TGTGCCAGCAGTGGCCCTCCTCTCCCCTCTGGGGCCAACGTCCTGACTTTC. Its translation: CASSGPPLPSGANVLTF. The V gene is TRBV28, the J gene TRBJ2-6; D is uncertain. Germline values: CDR1 MDHEN, CDR2 SYDVKM. V lost 5 bases and J lost 0, with 14 bases in between. The CDR3 length is 17 residues.

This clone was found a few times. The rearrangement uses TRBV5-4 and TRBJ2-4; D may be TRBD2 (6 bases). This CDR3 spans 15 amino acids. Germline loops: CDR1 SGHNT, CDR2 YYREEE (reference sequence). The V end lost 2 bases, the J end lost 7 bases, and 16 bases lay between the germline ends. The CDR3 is CASSLDSGPGNIQYF. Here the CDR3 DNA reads TGTGCCAGCAGCTTAGACAGCGGGCCAGGGAACATTCAGTACTTC.

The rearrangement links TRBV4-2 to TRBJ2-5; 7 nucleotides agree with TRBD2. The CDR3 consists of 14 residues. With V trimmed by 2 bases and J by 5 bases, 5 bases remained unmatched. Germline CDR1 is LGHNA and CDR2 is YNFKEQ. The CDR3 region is CASSQNGGGETQYF. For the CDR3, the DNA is TGTGCCAGCAGCCAAAACGGGGGAGGGGAGACCCAGTACTTC.

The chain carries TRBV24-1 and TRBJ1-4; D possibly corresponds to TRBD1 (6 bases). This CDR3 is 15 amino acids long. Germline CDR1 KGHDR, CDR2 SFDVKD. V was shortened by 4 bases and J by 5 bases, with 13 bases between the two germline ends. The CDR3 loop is CATSDATGGNEKLFF. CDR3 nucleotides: TGTGCCACCAGTGACGCGACTGGGGGCAATGAAAAACTGTTTTTT.

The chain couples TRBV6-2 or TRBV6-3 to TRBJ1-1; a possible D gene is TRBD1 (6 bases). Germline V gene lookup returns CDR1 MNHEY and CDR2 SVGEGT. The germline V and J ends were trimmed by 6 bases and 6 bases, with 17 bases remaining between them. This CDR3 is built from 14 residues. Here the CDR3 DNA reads TGTGCCAGCAGCGCGATGACAGGAGAGCCTGAAGCTTTCTTT. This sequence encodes CASSAMTGEPEAFF.

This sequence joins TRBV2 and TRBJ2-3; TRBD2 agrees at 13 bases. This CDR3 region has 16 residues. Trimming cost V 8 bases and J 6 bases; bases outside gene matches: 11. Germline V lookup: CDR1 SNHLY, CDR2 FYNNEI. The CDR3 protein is CASLSGTSGMVDTQYF. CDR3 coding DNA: TGTGCCAGCCTGTCCGGGACTAGCGGGATGGTGGATACGCAGTATTTT.

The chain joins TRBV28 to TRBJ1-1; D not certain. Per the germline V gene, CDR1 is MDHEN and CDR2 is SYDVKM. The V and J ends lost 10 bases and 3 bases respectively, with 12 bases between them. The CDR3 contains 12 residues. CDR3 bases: TGTGCCACCGCTCATCCGGACACTGAAGCTTTCTTT. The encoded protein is CATAHPDTEAFF.

CDR3 sequence: CASSTGQGNQPQHF. For the CDR3, the DNA is TGCGCCAGCAGCACGGGACAGGGGAATCAGCCCCAGCATTTT. The chain has TRBV5-1 and TRBJ1-5, with 10 bases fitting TRBD1. From germline, CDR1 is SGHRS and CDR2 YFSETQ. Trimming removed 4 bases from V and 4 bases from J; junction bases left unmatched: 2. This CDR3 comprises 14 residues.

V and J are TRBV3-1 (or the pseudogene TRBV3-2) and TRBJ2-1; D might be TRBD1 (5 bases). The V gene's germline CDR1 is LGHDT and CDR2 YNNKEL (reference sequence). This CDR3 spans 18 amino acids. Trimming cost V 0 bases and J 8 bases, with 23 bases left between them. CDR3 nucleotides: TGTGCCAGCAGCCAAGATAGGTGGGGCGCCCAGCGATTGTATGAGCAGTTCTTC. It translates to CASSQDRWGAQRLYEQFF.

The CDR3 sequence: CASSWGQGRELFF. Written as DNA, the CDR3 is TGTGCCAGCAGTTGGGGGCAGGGCAGGGAACTGTTTTTT. The rearrangement links TRBV6-2 or TRBV6-3 to TRBJ1-4; possibly TRBD1 for D (6 bases). Germline V gene sequence: CDR1 MNHEY, CDR2 SVGEGT. This CDR3 is built from 13 residues. V was clipped by 4 bases and J by 12 bases, with 15 bases between them.

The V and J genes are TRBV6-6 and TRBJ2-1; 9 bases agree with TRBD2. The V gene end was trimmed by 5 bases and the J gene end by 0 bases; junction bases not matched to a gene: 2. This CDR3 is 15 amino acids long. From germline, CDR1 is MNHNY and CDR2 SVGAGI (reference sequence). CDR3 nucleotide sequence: TGTGCCAGCAGTAGACTAGCGGCCTCCTACAATGAGCAGTTCTTC. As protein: CASSRLAASYNEQFF.

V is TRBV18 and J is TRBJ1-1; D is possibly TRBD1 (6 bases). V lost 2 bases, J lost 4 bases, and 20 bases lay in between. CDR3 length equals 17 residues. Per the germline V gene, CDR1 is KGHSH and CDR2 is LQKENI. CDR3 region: CASSPVRVGGHGTEAFF. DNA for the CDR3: TGTGCCAGCTCACCAGTACGGGTGGGGGGGCACGGCACTGAAGCTTTCTTT.

The CDR3 loop is CASSAELAGSTDTQYF. The CDR3 coding sequence is TGTGCCAGCAGTGCCGAACTAGCGGGGAGCACAGATACGCAGTATTTT. The chain is built from TRBV28 and TRBJ2-3, with TRBD2 matching over 10 bases. Per germline, CDR1 MDHEN and CDR2 SYDVKM. V shed 5 bases, J shed 0 bases, and the junction held 5 bases outside the gene matches. This CDR3 region has 16 residues.

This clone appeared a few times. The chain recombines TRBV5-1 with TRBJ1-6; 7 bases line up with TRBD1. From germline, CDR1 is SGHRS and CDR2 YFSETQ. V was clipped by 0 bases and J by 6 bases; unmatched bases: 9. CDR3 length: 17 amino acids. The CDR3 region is CASSLDRGGQTNSPLHF. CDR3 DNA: TGCGCCAGCAGCTTGGACAGGGGTGGACAAACTAATTCACCCCTCCACTTT.